This T cell receptor (beta chain) came from a study of OX40 agonist ivuxolimab in advanced cancers. CDR3 length equals 15 residues. The V gene end was trimmed by 7 bases and the J gene end by 2 bases; junction bases not matched to a gene: 8. The germline V gene encodes CDR1 SNHLY and CDR2 FYNNEI. The repertoire was sequenced with immunoSEQ multiplex PCR; TCRdb's copy has only in-frame clones and lacks some. This sample has 5,000 to 6,500 clones, with about 71% found just once. The chain carries TRBV2 and TRBJ2-3, with TRBD1 matching 8 bases. This TCR derives from an adult with an advanced solid tumor such as melanoma, head and neck, liver or kidney cancer. This specimen was CD4+ or CD8+ T cells sorted from blood, taken in a trial of the OX40 agonist ivuxolimab. The CDR3 loop reads CASTAGQGVTDTQYF. In DNA form, the CDR3 reads TGTGCCAGCACAGCCGGACAGGGAGTCACAGATACGCAGTATTTT. The full variable domain, with the rest looked up from reference TRBV2 and TRBJ2-3, is EPEVTQTPSHQVTQMGQEVILRCVPISNHLYFYWYRQILGQKVEFLVSFYNNEISEKSEIFDDQFSVERPDGSNFTLKIRSTKLEDSAMYFCASTAGQGVTDTQYFGPGTRLTVL.